The T cell receptor beta chain described here comes from a study of T cell repertoires in cytomegalovirus infection. MiXCR was run by TCRdb on the reads, yielding one entry per CDR3 protein. The sample lists nearly 550,000 distinct CDR3 sequences, more than 15% occurring once. V dropped 7 bases and J dropped 7; count of bases not matched to a gene: 8. The CDR3 covers 14 residues. Germline V gene data show CDR1 as MNHNS and CDR2 as SASEGT. Source material: CD8+ T cells from PBMCs. The sequence derives from a human donor in good health (CMV status not recorded). Some clones in this sample may be carry-over from other donors' samples. This sequence joins TRBV6-1 and TRBJ1-5; 9 bases line up with TRBD1. CDR3 amino acids: CASISHRGQQPQHF. In nucleotides, the CDR3 is TGTGCCAGCATTTCGCACAGGGGGCAACAGCCCCAGCATTTT.